Here is one T cell receptor (beta chain) with its context. Each donor was a healthy Caucasian. These data originate in a study of identical twins. Via MiXCR, TCRdb re-called the 5' RACE reads, giving one row per CDR3 protein. The sample lists around 230,000 distinct CDR3 sequences; roughly 7.1% were seen once. The CDR3 is 13 residues long. V was shortened by 2 bases and J by 1 base, with 5 bases between the two germline ends. CDR1 is MNHEY and CDR2 is SVGEGT in the germline V gene. These same records also appear under a second study, on T cells expressing NK-cell markers. From that study: Within the sequenced cohort of eight donors, seven exhibited HCMV seropositivity and one was seronegative. More than 5 donors showed dominant NKG2C+ clonotypes comprising about 1.0-8% of their CD8+ T cells.

The gene calls are TRBV6-2 or TRBV6-3 and TRBJ1-1; D not resolved. This TCR was recovered from a young woman in good health. The sample taken for sequencing was CD8+ T cells sorted from blood. The CDR3 region has the DNA TGTGCCAGCAGTTACAGGACGAACACTGAAGCTTTCTTT. Translation gives CASSYRTNTEAFF.